This TCR beta chain was captured by sequencing in a study of Graves' ophthalmopathy and Graves' hyperthyroidism. J lost 0 bases, V lost 6 bases, and 8 bases had no gene match. The CDR3 has 16 amino acids. Germline V lookup: CDR1 MNHEY, CDR2 SVGAGI. Hyperthyroidism patients, aged 18 to 65, were newly diagnosed, under 2 months' duration. Symptoms, serum thyroxine and TRAb, thyroid ultrasound, and orbital computed tomography formed the diagnostic basis. The authors amplified TCR beta CDR3 regions, and they did so from RNA transcripts for repertoire sequencing. Scientists carried out first-round RT-PCR using HTBI primers and then a second-round multiplex PCR. One entry per CDR3 protein results from TCRdb running MiXCR on the multiplex PCR reads. The sample lists roughly 380,000 distinct CDR3 sequences; 15% were seen once. This clonotype showed up many times.

This TCR derives from a woman aged 18-30 years with stable Graves' hyperthyroidism. The V call is TRBV6-5, the J call TRBJ1-5; 7 nucleotides match TRBD1. The sample comprised peripheral blood. CDR3 nucleotide sequence: TGTGCCAGCAGAAGAACGACAGGGTATAGCAATCAGCCCCAGCATTTT. Its protein is CASRRTTGYSNQPQHF.